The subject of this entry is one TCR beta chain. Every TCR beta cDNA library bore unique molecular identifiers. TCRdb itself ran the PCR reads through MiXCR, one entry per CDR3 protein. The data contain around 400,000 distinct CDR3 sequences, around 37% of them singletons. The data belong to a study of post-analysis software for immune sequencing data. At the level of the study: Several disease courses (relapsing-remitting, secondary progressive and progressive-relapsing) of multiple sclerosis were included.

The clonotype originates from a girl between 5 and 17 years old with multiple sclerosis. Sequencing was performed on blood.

CDR3 sequence: CASDTGTGFSYEQYF. CDR3 DNA sequence: TGTGCCAGTGATACCGGGACAGGGTTCTCCTACGAGCAGTACTTC. The rearrangement uses TRBV19 and TRBJ2-7; the match to TRBD1 covers 9 bases. This CDR3 region has 15 residues. Germline V lookup: CDR1 LNHDA, CDR2 SQIVND (reference sequence). V gave up 8 bases and J gave up 0 bases; unmatched junction bases: 8.